The rows below give T cell receptor beta chains drawn from one sample of a study of glioma-infiltrating T cells after dendritic cell vaccination. The protocol was immunoSEQ multiplex PCR, while the TCRdb copy is restricted to in-frame clones and leaves out a portion. This table has under 35,000 clones, roughly 90% appearing once. The sequencing used blood, collected before dendritic cell vaccination. The receptors shown here come from a human donor with glioblastoma. CDR3s include the opening cysteine and the closing phenylalanine or tryptophan. A D gene is named only where the DNA matches it firmly.

D gene	J gene	V gene	CDR3 protein	CDR3 DNA
NA	TRBJ1-5	TRBV6-1	CASSAAGTYQPQHF	TGTGCCAGCAGCGCGGCGGGAACGTATCAGCCCCAGCATTTT
NA	TRBJ1-1	TRBV6-1	CASSEALQVGTEAFF	TGTGCCAGCAGTGAAGCGCTGCAGGTGGGCACTGAAGCTTTCTTT
NA	TRBJ1-6	TRBV19	CASSMGGGQYNSPLHF	TGTGCCAGTAGTATGGGAGGGGGGCAGTATAATTCACCCCTCCACTTT
TRBD1	TRBJ2-1	TRBV5-1	CASSLDRVSYNEQFF	TGCGCCAGCAGCCTGGACAGGGTGTCCTACAATGAGCAGTTCTTC
NA	TRBJ1-6	TRBV5-1	CASSADSSYNSPLHF	TGCGCCAGCAGCGCCGACAGCTCCTATAATTCACCCCTCCACTTT
TRBD1	TRBJ2-1	TRBV6-1	CASSTRDRGQNEQFF	TGTGCCAGCAGTACCCGGGACAGGGGGCAAAATGAGCAGTTCTTC
NA	TRBJ1-5	TRBV7-9	CASSNQGQPQHF	TGTGCCAGCAGCAATCAGGGGCAGCCCCAGCATTTT
TRBD1	TRBJ2-7	TRBV19	CASSDLTGDPYEQYF	TGTGCCAGTAGCGACCTGACAGGGGATCCCTACGAGCAGTACTTC
TRBD1	TRBJ2-7	TRBV4-1	CASRLLSGQGPYEQYF	TGCGCCAGCAGACTTCTATCGGGACAGGGCCCCTACGAGCAGTACTTC
NA	TRBJ2-1	TRBV7-9	CASSPDNEQFF	TGTGCCAGCAGCCCCGACAATGAGCAGTTCTTC
NA	TRBJ2-1	TRBV7-2	CASSLINPTDEQFF	TGTGCCAGCAGCTTAATCAATCCAACGGATGAGCAGTTCTTC
NA	TRBJ1-2	TRBV30	CAWRMNRVIGYGYTF	TGTGCCTGGAGGATGAACAGGGTGATCGGGTATGGCTACACCTTC
TRBD1	TRBJ2-6	TRBV18	CASSPPGGRSGANVLTF	TGTGCCAGCTCACCACCAGGGGGCCGCTCTGGGGCCAACGTCCTGACTTTC
TRBD1	TRBJ2-7	TRBV6-5	CASSYVGQASYEQYF	TGTGCCAGCAGTTATGTCGGACAGGCCTCCTACGAGCAGTACTTC
NA	TRBJ1-2	TRBV7-9	CASGRENYGYTF	TGTGCCAGCGGTAGAGAAAACTATGGCTACACCTTC
TRBD1	TRBJ1-1	TRBV5-1	CASSLAPGGTEAFF	TGCGCCAGCAGCTTGGCTCCAGGGGGCACTGAAGCTTTCTTT
TRBD2	TRBJ2-2	TRBV19	CASRSGGYTGELFF	TGTGCCAGTAGGAGCGGGGGCTACACCGGGGAGCTGTTTTTT
NA	TRBJ1-2	TRBV30	CAWSRSNYGYTF	TGTGCCTGGAGCAGGTCTAACTATGGCTACACCTTC